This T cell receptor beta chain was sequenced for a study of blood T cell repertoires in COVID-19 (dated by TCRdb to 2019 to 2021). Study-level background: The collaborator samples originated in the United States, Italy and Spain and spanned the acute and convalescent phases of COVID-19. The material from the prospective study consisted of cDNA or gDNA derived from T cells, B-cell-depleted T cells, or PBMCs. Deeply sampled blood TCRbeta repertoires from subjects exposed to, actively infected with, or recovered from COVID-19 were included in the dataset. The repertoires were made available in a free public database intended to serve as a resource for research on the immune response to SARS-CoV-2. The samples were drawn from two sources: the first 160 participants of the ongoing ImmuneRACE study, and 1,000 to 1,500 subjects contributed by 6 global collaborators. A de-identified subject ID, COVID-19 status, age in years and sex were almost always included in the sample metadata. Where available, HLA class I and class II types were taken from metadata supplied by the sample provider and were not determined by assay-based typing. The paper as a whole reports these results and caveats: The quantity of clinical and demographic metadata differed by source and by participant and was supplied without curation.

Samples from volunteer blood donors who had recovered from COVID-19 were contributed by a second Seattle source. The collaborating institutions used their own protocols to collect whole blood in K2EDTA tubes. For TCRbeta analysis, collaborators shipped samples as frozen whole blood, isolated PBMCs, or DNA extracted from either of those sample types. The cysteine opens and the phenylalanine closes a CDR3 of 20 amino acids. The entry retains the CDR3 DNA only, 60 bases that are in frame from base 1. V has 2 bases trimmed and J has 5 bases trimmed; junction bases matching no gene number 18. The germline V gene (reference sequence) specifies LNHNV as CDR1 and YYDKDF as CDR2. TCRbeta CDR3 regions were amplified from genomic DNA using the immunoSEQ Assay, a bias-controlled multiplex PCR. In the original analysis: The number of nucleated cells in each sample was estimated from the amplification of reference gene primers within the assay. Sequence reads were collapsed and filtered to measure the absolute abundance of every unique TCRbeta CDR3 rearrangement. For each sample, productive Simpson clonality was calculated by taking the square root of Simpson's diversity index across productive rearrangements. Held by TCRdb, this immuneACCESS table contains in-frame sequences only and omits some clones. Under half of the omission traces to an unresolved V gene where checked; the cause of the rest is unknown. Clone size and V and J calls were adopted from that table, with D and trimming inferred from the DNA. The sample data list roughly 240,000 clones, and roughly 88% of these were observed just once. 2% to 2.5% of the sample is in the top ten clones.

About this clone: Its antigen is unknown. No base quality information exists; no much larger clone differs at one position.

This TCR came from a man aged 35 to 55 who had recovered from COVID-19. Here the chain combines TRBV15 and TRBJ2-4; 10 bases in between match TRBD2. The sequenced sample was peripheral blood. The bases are TGTGCCACCAGCAGATCGAGGACGGGTCAAGCGGGAGGGCTGGAAAACATTCAGTACTTC. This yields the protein CATSRSRTGQAGGLENIQYF.